The 21 T cell receptor beta chains reported below all come from one sample, sequenced in a study of CD8 T cells in ankylosing spondylitis. TCRdb ran MiXCR on the 5' RACE reads and lists one entry per CDR3 protein. The sample lists 250,000 to 400,000 distinct CDR3 sequences; more than 9% were seen once. The specimen sequenced was blood, either unsorted or a sorted T cell fraction (not recorded which). The receptor set was obtained from a female donor with ankylosing spondylitis or in good health (not recorded which).

This clonotype showed up just a few times. V is TRBV28 and J is TRBJ2-3; 16 nucleotides align to TRBD2. CDR3 length equals 18 residues. The germline V gene encodes CDR1 MDHEN and CDR2 SYDVKM. Germline trimming cut 4 bases from V and 3 bases from J; bases unmatched to any gene: 7. CDR3 loop: CASSYPGLAGGPTDTQYF. The DNA of the CDR3 is TGTGCCAGCAGTTATCCGGGACTAGCGGGAGGGCCGACAGATACGCAGTATTTT.

This clonotype was counted many times. The CDR3 is CASSSGTSGRALDTQYF. CDR3 bases: TGCGCCAGCAGCTCAGGGACTAGCGGGAGGGCCTTGGATACGCAGTATTTT. The chain joins TRBV5-1 to TRBJ2-3; 16 positions agree with TRBD2. Trimming took 3 bases from V and 6 from J; bases not matched to a gene: 7. CDR3 size: 17 residues. Per the germline V gene, CDR1 is SGHRS and CDR2 is YFSETQ. Using reference TRBV5-1 and TRBJ2-3 for the parts outside the CDR3, the full variable domain is KAGVTQTPRYLIKTRGQQVTLSCSPISGHRSVSWYQQTPGQGLQFLFEYFSETQRNKGNFPGRFSGRQFSNSRSEMNVSTLELGDSALYLCASSSGTSGRALDTQYFGPGTRLTVL.

This clonotype was detected a few times. The V and J genes are TRBV28 and TRBJ1-4; tentatively, D is TRBD1 (5 bases). The CDR3 runs 13 residues. Trimming cost V 7 bases and J 2 bases, with 8 bases left between them. From germline, CDR1 is MDHEN and CDR2 SYDVKM. CDR3 DNA: TGTGCCAGCACTAGGGGCACTAATGAAAAACTGTTTTTT. Translating it yields CASTRGTNEKLFF.

There are a few counts of this clonotype. V usage is TRBV3-1 and J usage is TRBJ2-4; 12 bases are shared with TRBD2. Germline lookup yields CDR1 LGHDT and CDR2 YNNKEL (reference sequence). V shed 7 bases and J 0 bases; nucleotides not matched to a gene: 7. The CDR3 loop spans 17 amino acids. For the CDR3, the DNA is TGTGCCAGCACCAAGACTAGCGGGGGACTAGCCAAAAACATTCAGTACTTC. Protein: CASTKTSGGLAKNIQYF. Drawing the rest from reference TRBV3-1 and TRBJ2-4, the complete variable domain is DTAVSQTPKYLVTQMGNDKSIKCEQNLGHDTMYWYKQDSKKFLKIMFSYNNKELIINETVPNRFSPKSPDKAHLNLHINSLELGDSAVYFCASTKTSGGLAKNIQYFGAGTRLSVL.

This clonotype has more than one count but fewer than ten. This chain joins TRBV27 and TRBJ2-2; TRBD1 matches at 7 bases. Germline V CDR1 and CDR2: MNHEY, SMNVEV (reference sequence). The CDR3 spans 16 residues. Losses at the gene ends were 8 bases for V and 3 bases for J; bases not matched to a gene: 12. CDR3 sequence: CASELTGNPDTGELFF. The CDR3 bases are TGTGCCAGCGAACTGACAGGGAATCCGGACACCGGGGAGCTGTTTTTT.

This clonotype was observed many times. The chain is built from TRBV5-1 and TRBJ2-7; a weak D match, TRBD1 (6 bases). This CDR3 has 13 residues. Trimming removed 4 bases from V and 5 bases from J, with 13 bases in between. In germline, CDR1 is SGHRS, CDR2 YFSETQ. In nucleotides, the CDR3 is TGCGCCAGCAGCGTCCGGGACAAAAACGAGCAGTACTTC. It specifies CASSVRDKNEQYF.

This clonotype has ten or more counts. V and J are TRBV10-3 and TRBJ2-1; D tentatively fits TRBD1 or TRBD2 (7 bases each). Germline V gene lookup returns CDR1 ENHRY and CDR2 SYGVKD. Trimming removed 11 bases from V and 8 bases from J, with 16 bases in between. This CDR3 has 12 residues. In nucleotides, the CDR3 is TGTGCCGGCCGGGGGGACAGCCATGAGCAGTTCTTC. This sequence encodes CAGRGDSHEQFF.

This clonotype was observed at least ten times. This chain uses TRBV20-1 with TRBJ2-5; D possibly corresponds to TRBD1 (6 bases). V lost 4 bases to trimming and J lost 2 bases, with 8 bases between them. Germline V gene data show CDR1 as DFQATT and CDR2 as SNEGSKA (reference sequence). The CDR3 spans 12 residues. DNA for the CDR3: TGCAGTGCTACGGACAGTCAAGAGACCCAGTACTTC. Its translation: CSATDSQETQYF.

For this clonotype: Since a much larger clone is just one base distant, this may be a read error. The J gene is TRBJ2-7, the V gene TRBV6-2 or TRBV6-3, with a possible D match to TRBD2 (5 bases). The ends were cut back, 2 bases at V and 7 bases at J, with 18 bases in the middle. Germline values: CDR1 MNHEY, CDR2 SVGEGT. The CDR3 is 15 residues long. The CDR3 bases are TGTGCCAGCAGTTACCTACTAGTGGGAACGGGAGAGCAGTACTTC. It translates to CASSYLLVGTGEQYF.

This clonotype turned up a few times. The chain joins TRBV7-2 to TRBJ2-1; D is uncertain. The V and J ends lost 7 bases and 7 bases respectively, with 11 bases between them. This CDR3 is built from 12 residues. Germline loops: CDR1 SGHTA, CDR2 FQGNSA. The CDR3 coding sequence is TGTGCCAGCACCACAGACGATAATGAGCAGTTCTTC. Its translation is CASTTDDNEQFF.

This clonotype was seen many times. The V gene is TRBV20-1, the J gene TRBJ2-7; D tentatively fits TRBD1 or TRBD2 (6 bases each). The V end lost 5 bases, the J end lost 4 bases, and 18 bases lay between the germline ends. The CDR3 has 14 amino acids. Germline V gene data show CDR1 as DFQATT and CDR2 as SNEGSKA (reference sequence). The CDR3 coding sequence is TGCAGTGCTCCCGGGGGCCGGAACATTTACGAGCAGTACTTC. Translation gives CSAPGGRNIYEQYF.

In its sample, this clonotype was seen many times. The gene calls are TRBV28 and TRBJ2-5, with 8 nucleotides matching TRBD2. The CDR3 totals 12 residues. The V segment lost 10 bases and the J segment 5 bases; nucleotides outside the gene matches: 6. Germline V gene sequence: CDR1 MDHEN, CDR2 SYDVKM. The CDR3 nucleotides are TGTGCCACGGGGGGGAGCTTGGAGACCCAGTACTTC. Translated: CATGGSLETQYF.

The V gene is TRBV7-6, the J gene TRBJ2-7, with 9 bases fitting TRBD2. J gave up 6 bases and V 5 bases, and 17 bases lay outside the gene matches. Germline values: CDR1 SGHVS, CDR2 FNYEAQ. The CDR3 covers 17 residues. The CDR3 reads CASSPSPLSGSGTEQYF. DNA of the CDR3: TGTGCCAGCAGCCCCTCACCTCTTAGCGGGAGTGGAACCGAGCAGTACTTC.

This clonotype has at least ten counts. The chain recombines TRBV29-1 with TRBJ2-1; 8 nucleotides line up with TRBD2. V lost 3 bases, J lost 7 bases, and 11 bases stayed unmatched. This CDR3 region has 15 residues. Per the germline V gene, CDR1 is SQVTM and CDR2 is ANQGSEA. The CDR3 loop is CSVEPSGSPTNEQFF. CDR3 coding DNA: TGCAGCGTTGAGCCCAGCGGGAGCCCTACGAATGAGCAGTTCTTC.

This clonotype occurred many times. This rearrangement joins TRBV28 to TRBJ2-1, with TRBD2 identical over 8 bases. Germline values: CDR1 MDHEN, CDR2 SYDVKM. The CDR3 consists of 20 residues. The junction had 22 bases not matched to a gene; V was cut back by 3 bases and J by 6 bases. CDR3 sequence: CASSFSWGGLRAGAVNEQFF. In nucleotides, the CDR3 is TGTGCCAGCAGTTTTTCGTGGGGGGGGCTTCGAGCGGGAGCAGTCAATGAGCAGTTCTTC. The whole variable domain, filled in from reference TRBV28 and TRBJ2-1, reads DVKVTQSSRYLVKRTGEKVFLECVQDMDHENMFWYRQDPGLGLRLIYFSYDVKMKEKGDIPEGYSVSREKKERFSLILESASTNQTSMYLCASSFSWGGLRAGAVNEQFFGPGTRLTVL.

This clonotype has just a few counts. V usage is TRBV20-1 and J usage is TRBJ2-5; tentatively, D is TRBD2 (6 bases). Germline V gene sequence: CDR1 DFQATT, CDR2 SNEGSKA (reference sequence). The CDR3 is made up of 11 amino acids. V lost 6 bases, J lost 5 bases, and 10 bases lay in between. The CDR3 loop is CSASAGETQYF. DNA of the CDR3: TGCAGTGCCTCGGCGGGGGAGACCCAGTACTTC.

The chain carries TRBV5-1 and TRBJ1-1, with D possibly being TRBD1 (6 bases). Germline V gene sequence: CDR1 SGHRS, CDR2 YFSETQ. The CDR3 runs to 13 residues. V was pared by 2 bases and J by 7 bases, with 12 bases between. The CDR3 DNA sequence: TGCGCCAGCAGCTTTCAGGAGGGGGTTGAAGCTTTCTTT. Translation gives CASSFQEGVEAFF.

This clonotype came up a few times. The chain couples TRBV5-5 to TRBJ1-2; tentatively, D is TRBD1 (5 bases). The CDR3 extends over 13 amino acids. Deletions cut 4 bases from V and 6 bases from J, with 13 bases between. From germline, CDR1 is SGHKS and CDR2 YYEKEE (reference sequence). The CDR3 reads CASSPGTVDGYTF. CDR3 bases: TGTGCCAGCAGCCCCGGGACCGTCGATGGCTACACCTTC.

V is TRBV6-4 and J is TRBJ1-3, with D maybe TRBD1 (5 bases). Germline V gene data show CDR1 as MRHNA and CDR2 as SNTAGT. The CDR3 has 11 residues. V shed 5 bases and J shed 11 bases, with 10 bases lying between them. The CDR3, as DNA: TGTGCCAGCAGTCCGCGGGGCCCCATATATTTT. It codes for CASSPRGPIYF.

This clonotype has ten or more counts. The chain has TRBV4-3 and TRBJ2-1; 7 nucleotides match TRBD2. Trimming removed 0 bases from V and 2 bases from J; junction bases left unmatched: 7. CDR1 and CDR2 (germline): LGHNA, YSLEER. CDR3 size: 17 residues. The CDR3, as DNA: TGCGCCAGCAGCCAAGATCGGGCGGGAGACCCCTACAATGAGCAGTTCTTC. This sequence encodes CASSQDRAGDPYNEQFF.

This chain connects TRBV20-1 to TRBJ1-2; no clear D gene. The germline V gene has CDR1 DFQATT and CDR2 SNEGSKA (reference sequence). V lost 1 base to trimming and J lost 5 bases, with 14 bases between them. The CDR3 has 14 residues. The DNA of the CDR3 is TGCAGTGCTAGAGTGCCTCTTTTGGGATATGGCTACACCTTC. Translated: CSARVPLLGYGYTF.